The entry below gives a single T cell receptor (beta chain) sequence along with its context. Its antigen is not identified. These data are taken from a study of blood T cells in healthy people across ages. Looking at the study overall: Template switching picked up about one barcoded beta molecule for each two T cells.

The CDR3 length is 15 residues. Looked up from germline, CDR1 is SGHTA and CDR2 is FQGTGA. Trimming shortened V by 0 bases and J by 13 bases, and 16 bases separated the two germline ends. Alongside a J-beta primer mix, a sample-barcoded 5' primer served in a second PCR lasting about 7 to 12 cycles. Carrying 12 random nucleotides, a template-switch adaptor labeled each individual cDNA molecule. TCRdb passed the 5' RACE reads through MiXCR, listing each CDR3 protein once. The sample shows some 780,000 distinct CDR3 sequences, around three fifths of them seen only once. Whole-study findings and limits: Age advanced and TCR beta diversity per million T cells fell, roughly linearly. CMV status of donors was unknown, possibly confounding expanded clonotype changes.

Sample: blood. This clonotype was sampled from a man in his forties or fifties in good health. The genes are TRBV7-3 and TRBJ1-6; the D is unclear. For the CDR3, the DNA is TGTGCCAGCAGCTTAACGGCAGCGCGTAGGTCGCCCCTCCACTTT. It yields the protein CASSLTAARRSPLHF.